A single T cell receptor (beta chain) is shown here with its context. One junction end does not reproduce the germline sequence, and a read error may be involved. CDR3 length: 15 amino acids. Germline CDR1 and CDR2: MNHNS and SASEGT. This sample's RNA came from whole unsorted tissue. The data derive from a study of tumor and adjacent non-tumor tissue in lung cancer. A modified ARM-PCR protocol with three rounds of nested PCR amplified TCRbeta. TCRdb used MiXCR to reprocess the multiplex PCR reads, holding one entry per CDR3 protein. In the table there are roughly 120,000 distinct CDR3 sequences, nearly 85% of which are singletons.

Sequencing used lung tumor tissue. V gene TRBV6-1 combines with J gene TRBJ2-5, with D perhaps matching TRBD2 (6 bases). This sequence was found in a man between 65 and 85 years old with non-small cell lung cancer. CDR3 loop: CASCENAAGRETQYF. For the CDR3, the DNA is TGTGCCAGCTGTGAAAACGCTGCGGGGCGGGAGACCCAGTACTTC.